What follows are 7 T cell receptor beta chains derived from one specimen sequenced in a study of human T cells and chemical hapten exposure. Time point given: patch test 3, about 24 weeks after DPC sensitization. The sample's treatment: therapeutic diphenylcyclopropenone sensitization with weekly scalp DPC. TCRdb reprocessed the RACE reads via MiXCR and lists one record per CDR3 protein. The table records fewer than 200,000 distinct CDR3 sequences, around a quarter of them present only once. Sequences were derived from whole blood, sampled in connection with sensitization to the hapten diphenylcyclopropenone (DPC). The receptors originated from a young woman with alopecia areata. Some clones in this sample may be carry-over from other donors' samples.

This clonotype was counted a few times. The genes are TRBV29-1 and TRBJ2-1; the match to TRBD2 covers 15 bases. Germline CDR1 SQVTM, CDR2 ANQGSEA. CDR3 length equals 14 residues. V gave up 5 bases and J gave up 9 bases; unmatched junction bases: 5. CDR3: CSVRTSGRGGEQFF. The CDR3 nucleotides are TGCAGCGTTCGGACTAGCGGGAGGGGTGGTGAGCAGTTCTTC.

The gene calls are TRBV13 and TRBJ2-1; 10 nucleotides align to TRBD1. The CDR3 is made up of 15 amino acids. V shed 5 bases and J 7 bases; nucleotides not matched to a gene: 8. From germline, CDR1 is PRHDT and CDR2 FYEKMQ (reference sequence). The CDR3 loop is CASSPRDRGSNEQFF. The CDR3 bases are TGTGCCAGCAGCCCCCGGGACAGGGGTTCTAATGAGCAGTTCTTC. Based on the CDR3 plus reference TRBV13 and TRBJ2-1, the full variable domain is AAGVIQSPRHLIKEKRETATLKCYPIPRHDTVYWYQQGPGQDPQFLISFYEKMQSDKGSIPDRFSAQQFSDYHSELNMSSLELGDSALYFCASSPRDRGSNEQFFGPGTRLTVL.

Only a few counts were recorded for this clonotype. This chain connects TRBV9 to TRBJ1-1; 8 positions match TRBD1. The V segment lost 4 bases and the J segment 4 bases; nucleotides outside the gene matches: 9. This CDR3 is 15 amino acids long. Looked up from germline, CDR1 is SGDLS and CDR2 is YYNGEE. The CDR3 sequence is CASSPRTGRGTEAFF. The CDR3 nucleotides read TGTGCCAGCAGCCCCAGGACAGGGCGGGGCACTGAAGCTTTCTTT.

This clonotype was seen a handful of times. This rearrangement joins TRBV5-1 to TRBJ2-3; TRBD2 might be the D (6 bases). The CDR3 totals 16 residues. CDR1 SGHRS and CDR2 YFSETQ come from the germline V gene. Trimming pared 0 bases from V and 5 bases from J, leaving 16 bases between. The CDR3 DNA reads as TGCGCCAGCAGCTTGGTACTAGCCTTAGGATTAGATACGCAGTATTTT. Its protein product is CASSLVLALGLDTQYF. The full variable domain, rest sourced from reference TRBV5-1 and TRBJ2-3, is KAGVTQTPRYLIKTRGQQVTLSCSPISGHRSVSWYQQTPGQGLQFLFEYFSETQRNKGNFPGRFSGRQFSNSRSEMNVSTLELGDSALYLCASSLVLALGLDTQYFGPGTRLTVL.

The V gene is TRBV20-1, the J gene TRBJ2-7; unclear D gene. The CDR3 totals 14 residues. CDR1 and CDR2 from the germline V gene are DFQATT and SNEGSKA (reference sequence). V lost 6 bases, J lost 3 bases, and 18 bases lay in between. The CDR3 DNA sequence: TGCAGTGCAATCATGTCCCCACCTGGCTACGAGCAGTACTTC. Its translation: CSAIMSPPGYEQYF.

This clonotype has a handful of counts. The V gene is TRBV29-1, the J gene TRBJ1-4; a weak D match, TRBD1 (5 bases). Trimming pared 1 base from V and 7 bases from J, leaving 7 bases between. This CDR3 contains 12 residues. CDR1 SQVTM and CDR2 ANQGSEA come from the germline V gene. CDR3 protein: CSVEVQGEKLFF. CDR3 DNA sequence: TGCAGCGTTGAAGTCCAGGGTGAAAAACTGTTTTTT.

The V gene is TRBV5-1, the J gene TRBJ2-2; unclear D gene. The CDR3 has 14 residues. Germline CDR1 and CDR2: SGHRS and YFSETQ. V lost 0 bases, J lost 4 bases, and 7 bases lay in between. DNA for the CDR3: TGCGCCAGCAGCTTGGCCCAGGTCACCGGGGAGCTGTTTTTT. Protein sequence: CASSLAQVTGELFF.